Presented here are 31 T cell receptor beta chains from one specimen sequenced in a study of control samples from healthy donors and cancer patients. Profiling relied on immunoSEQ multiplex PCR, and the TCRdb table lists in-frame clones only, not all of them. This sample carries 70,000 or so clones, nearly 85% of them seen once, and the ten largest clones take roughly 28%. The source material was blood. The receptors shown here come from a middle-aged man in good health.

This sequence joins TRBV7-2 and TRBJ2-5, with a weak D call TRBD2 (5 bases). This CDR3 has 17 residues. V dropped 1 base and J dropped 4 bases, with 19 bases sitting between them. Germline V gene lookup returns CDR1 SGHTA and CDR2 FQGNSA. The CDR3 DNA is TGTGCCAGCAGCTTAGGCGGGCCCCGGGTGATGAGAGAGACCCAGTACTTC. Its translation is CASSLGGPRVMRETQYF.

The J gene is TRBJ1-3, the V gene TRBV11-2; D is unclear. This CDR3 region has 13 residues. The germline V gene encodes CDR1 SGHAT and CDR2 FQNNGV. The ends were cut back, 5 bases at V and 4 bases at J, with 9 bases in the middle. CDR3 sequence: CASSHISGNTIYF. The CDR3 bases are TGTGCCAGCAGCCACATCTCAGGAAACACCATATATTTT.

The V call is TRBV7-2, the J call TRBJ2-2, with D possibly TRBD1 on 5 matching bases. Between the trimmed V and J ends, which lost 1 base and 5 bases, there was a span of 20 bases. The germline gives CDR1 SGHTA, CDR2 FQGNSA. The CDR3 consists of 18 residues. The CDR3 DNA sequence: TGTGCCAGCAGCTTAGACCCATATGATGGGGCGGATACCGGGGAGCTGTTTTTT. It translates to CASSLDPYDGADTGELFF.

V usage is TRBV27 and J usage is TRBJ1-3; D not certain. V was clipped by 6 bases and J by 0 bases, with 6 bases between them. The CDR3 has 13 amino acids. Germline-derived CDR1 and CDR2 are MNHEY and SMNVEV (reference sequence). CDR3 DNA sequence: TGTGCCAGCAGCGAGAGCTCTGGAAACACCATATATTTT. Translated, it gives CASSESSGNTIYF.

The chain is built from TRBV29-1 and TRBJ1-5; 9 nucleotides agree with TRBD1. With V trimmed by 4 bases and J by 5 bases, 3 bases remained unmatched. The CDR3 has 13 residues. Germline V gives CDR1 SQVTM, CDR2 ANQGSEA. The CDR3 DNA follows: TGCAGCGTTGCACAGGGGGCTGATCAGCCCCAGCATTTT. Its protein product is CSVAQGADQPQHF.

This chain uses TRBV3-1 (or the pseudogene TRBV3-2) with TRBJ2-3; TRBD2 agrees at 9 bases. The CDR3 sequence is 18 residues long. CDR1 is LGHDT, CDR2 YNNKEL, per germline (reference sequence). V gave up 1 base and J gave up 1 base; unmatched junction bases: 9. CDR3 DNA: TGTGCCAGCAGCCAAGCCGCGGGGGGGCCTCCGGGCACAGATACGCAGTATTTT. Its protein product is CASSQAAGGPPGTDTQYF.

This sequence joins TRBV10-3 and TRBJ1-2; a possible D gene is TRBD1 (5 bases). Trimming took off 0 bases at V and 2 bases at J, with 16 bases between the two ends. Germline V gene data show CDR1 as ENHRY and CDR2 as SYGVKD. The CDR3 sequence is 17 residues long. The CDR3 nucleotides are TGTGCCATCAGTGAGTCTTTGATGTCAGAGGGGAACTATGGCTACACCTTC. Protein sequence: CAISESLMSEGNYGYTF.

The V call is TRBV9, the J call TRBJ2-3; 9 bases agree with TRBD1. The CDR3 is 16 amino acids. Germline CDR1 SGDLS, CDR2 YYNGEE. Trimming removed 5 bases from V and 3 bases from J; junction bases left unmatched: 10. As DNA, the CDR3 is TGTGCCAGCAGAGGGAGGGACAGGGATGGGACAGATACGCAGTATTTT. Its translation is CASRGRDRDGTDTQYF. The complete variable domain, with remaining parts taken from reference TRBV9 and TRBJ2-3, reads DSGVTQTPKHLITATGQRVTLRCSPRSGDLSVYWYQQSLDQGLQFLIQYYNGEERAKGNILERFSAQQFPDLHSELNLSSLELGDSALYFCASRGRDRDGTDTQYFGPGTRLTVL.

CDR3 bases: TGTGCCACCAGTGATCCGGACAGGGGGATATGGGAGACCCAGTACTTC. This encodes CATSDPDRGIWETQYF. The rearrangement joins TRBV24-1 to TRBJ2-5, with 10 positions matching TRBD1. Germline V CDR1 and CDR2: KGHDR, SFDVKD. This CDR3 is built from 16 residues. V lost 3 bases to trimming and J lost 5 bases; unmatched junction nucleotides: 8.

The chain employs TRBV6-5 and TRBJ2-5, with D maybe TRBD1 (6 bases). Per germline, CDR1 MNHEY and CDR2 SVGAGI. The CDR3 is made up of 12 amino acids. Trimming removed 8 bases from V and 10 bases from J, with 17 bases in between. In DNA form, the CDR3 reads TGTGCCAGCGGAAACAGGGCCTGGGGCCAGTACTTC. Amino acid sequence: CASGNRAWGQYF.

The chain uses TRBV7-3 and TRBJ1-1; tentatively, D is TRBD1 (5 bases). V was cut by 7 bases and J by 1 base, with 10 bases left in between. CDR1 is SGHTA, CDR2 FQGTGA, per germline. The CDR3 covers 13 residues. The CDR3 protein is CASNQGGNTEAFF. For the CDR3, the DNA is TGTGCCAGCAACCAGGGCGGGAACACTGAAGCTTTCTTT.

This rearrangement joins TRBV9 to TRBJ1-6; a possible D gene is TRBD1 (5 bases). CDR1 is SGDLS, CDR2 YYNGEE, per germline. With 1 base removed from V and 2 bases from J, the gap between germline ends came to 10 bases. The CDR3 length is 16 residues. The CDR3 is CASSVFPQAYNSPLHF. The CDR3 DNA follows: TGTGCCAGCAGCGTATTCCCACAGGCCTATAATTCACCCCTCCACTTT. Drawing the rest from reference TRBV9 and TRBJ1-6, the complete variable domain is DSGVTQTPKHLITATGQRVTLRCSPRSGDLSVYWYQQSLDQGLQFLIQYYNGEERAKGNILERFSAQQFPDLHSELNLSSLELGDSALYFCASSVFPQAYNSPLHFGNGTRLTVT.

The V gene is TRBV24-1, the J gene TRBJ1-2; D not certain. Germline values: CDR1 KGHDR, CDR2 SFDVKD. V was trimmed by 1 base and J by 7 bases, leaving 3 bases between them. This CDR3 has 11 amino acids. The DNA for the CDR3 is TGTGCCACCAGTGATTTACGTGGCTACACCTTC. Protein sequence: CATSDLRGYTF.

The rearrangement uses TRBV3-1 (or the pseudogene TRBV3-2) and TRBJ2-3, with D hard to call. V dropped 1 base and J dropped 2 bases, with 13 bases sitting between them. The CDR3 runs to 16 residues. From germline, CDR1 is LGHDT and CDR2 YNNKEL (reference sequence). CDR3 bases: TGTGCCAGCAGCCAAGGTCAGCGAACCTACACAGATACGCAGTATTTT. Translated: CASSQGQRTYTDTQYF.

The V and J genes are TRBV28 and TRBJ2-7; D possibly corresponds to TRBD1 (6 bases). The V gene's germline CDR1 is MDHEN and CDR2 SYDVKM. CDR3 length: 14 residues. V was trimmed by 6 bases and J by 2 bases, leaving 14 bases between them. Here the CDR3 DNA reads TGTGCCAGCAGACCTGACAGGCCTACCTACGAGCAGTACTTC. Its protein is CASRPDRPTYEQYF. Supplemented by reference TRBV28 and TRBJ2-7, the full variable domain reads DVKVTQSSRYLVKRTGEKVFLECVQDMDHENMFWYRQDPGLGLRLIYFSYDVKMKEKGDIPEGYSVSREKKERFSLILESASTNQTSMYLCASRPDRPTYEQYFGPGTRLTVT.

V usage is TRBV9 and J usage is TRBJ2-5; the D is unclear. V lost 0 bases to trimming and J lost 4 bases, with 7 bases between them. CDR1 is SGDLS and CDR2 is YYNGEE in the germline V gene. The length of the CDR3 is 13 residues. CDR3 protein: CASSVGQAETQYF. The CDR3 DNA reads as TGTGCCAGCAGCGTAGGCCAGGCAGAGACCCAGTACTTC.

This clone was detected only a few times. The chain combines TRBV4-1 with TRBJ1-1; 12 bases align to TRBD1. After removal of 2 bases from V and 2 bases from J, the junction contained 9 bases not matched to a gene. The V gene's germline CDR1 is MGHRA and CDR2 YSYEKL. CDR3 length: 18 amino acids. Written as DNA, the CDR3 is TGCGCCAGCAGCCAACCGGGACAGGGGGCGGGGATCAACACTGAAGCTTTCTTT. Protein sequence: CASSQPGQGAGINTEAFF.

This sequence joins TRBV5-1 and TRBJ1-2, with a weak D call TRBD1 (5 bases). This CDR3 is 15 amino acids long. In germline, CDR1 is SGHRS, CDR2 YFSETQ. Trimming shortened V by 4 bases and J by 2 bases, and 15 bases separated the two germline ends. In DNA, the CDR3 is TGCGCCAGCAGCCGGAGTGAGGGGAGGAACTATGGCTACACCTTC. Translated: CASSRSEGRNYGYTF.

The rearrangement uses TRBV5-4 and TRBJ2-2, with 11 bases fitting TRBD2. Looked up from germline, CDR1 is SGHNT and CDR2 is YYREEE (reference sequence). This CDR3 contains 16 residues. The V and J ends lost 0 bases and 7 bases, in that order; junction bases with no gene match: 5. The CDR3 is CASSLGSGGAGGELFF. The CDR3 DNA reads TGTGCCAGCAGCTTGGGTAGCGGGGGGGCCGGCGGGGAGCTGTTTTTT.

The chain employs TRBV5-6 and TRBJ1-5; 9 bases match TRBD1. Trimming took 3 bases from V and 10 from J; bases not matched to a gene: 8. Germline assignment: CDR1 SGHDT and CDR2 YYEEEE. The CDR3 totals 14 residues. The CDR3 region has the DNA TGTGCCAGCAGCTCCGGACAGGGGTACCGTCCCCAGCATTTT. It yields the protein CASSSGQGYRPQHF.

The V gene is TRBV6-5, the J gene TRBJ1-1; TRBD1 might be the D (5 bases). The germline V gene has CDR1 MNHEY and CDR2 SVGAGI. The CDR3 has 12 residues. V lost 4 bases to trimming and J lost 5 bases, with 8 bases between them. The CDR3 reads CASSSGLTEAFF. Here the CDR3 DNA reads TGTGCCAGCAGTTCAGGGTTAACTGAAGCTTTCTTT.

The chain joins TRBV9 to TRBJ1-3; possible D gene TRBD1, 5 bases. Between the trimmed V and J ends, which lost 1 base and 14 bases, there was a span of 19 bases. Germline assignment: CDR1 SGDLS and CDR2 YYNGEE. The CDR3 runs to 14 residues. The CDR3 sequence: CASSVRDLSSPLYF. CDR3 DNA: TGTGCCAGCAGCGTAAGGGACTTATCCTCTCCTCTATATTTT.

The chain couples TRBV7-2 to TRBJ1-6; D gene uncertain. The CDR3 is made up of 12 amino acids. In germline, CDR1 is SGHTA, CDR2 FQGNSA. Trimming shortened V by 4 bases and J by 8 bases, and 6 bases separated the two germline ends. This chain's CDR3 is CASSSADSPLHF. In nucleotides, the CDR3 is TGTGCCAGCAGCTCGGCCGATTCACCCCTCCACTTT.

The chain couples TRBV6-5 to TRBJ1-1; unclear D gene. This CDR3 has 14 residues. Trimming pared 6 bases from V and 8 bases from J, leaving 19 bases between. Germline values: CDR1 MNHEY, CDR2 SVGAGI. CDR3 sequence: CASRELVANREAFF. As DNA, the CDR3 is TGTGCCAGCAGAGAGTTGGTGGCGAACAGAGAAGCTTTCTTT.

V and J are TRBV4-3 and TRBJ1-2, with D tentatively TRBD1 (6 bases). This CDR3 is 13 amino acids long. The germline gives CDR1 LGHNA, CDR2 YSLEER. V dropped 5 bases and J dropped 6 bases, with 13 bases sitting between them. CDR3 nucleotide sequence: TGCGCCAGCAGCGGGGGCGCATGGGATGGCTACACCTTC. Encoded protein: CASSGGAWDGYTF.

V usage is TRBV7-9 and J usage is TRBJ2-5, with D unclear. CDR1 and CDR2 (germline): SEHNR, FQNEAQ (reference sequence). The CDR3 runs 12 residues. The V end was cut by 2 bases, the J end by 4 bases, with 5 bases between. The CDR3 protein is CASSLSPETQYF. CDR3 sequence (DNA): TGTGCCAGCAGCTTATCCCCAGAGACCCAGTACTTC.

The table lists this clone with a count of one. The V gene is TRBV19, the J gene TRBJ2-7; D unresolved. CDR1 LNHDA and CDR2 SQIVND come from the germline V gene (reference sequence). CDR3 length: 15 amino acids. Trimming shortened V by 10 bases and J by 0 bases, and 19 bases separated the two germline ends. CDR3 residues: CATASRLQSSYEQYF. CDR3 DNA: TGTGCCACCGCATCCCGACTGCAGTCCTCCTACGAGCAGTACTTC.

This clone was counted between two and nine times. The chain employs TRBV6-4 and TRBJ2-3; possible D gene TRBD2, 6 bases. CDR3 length: 15 amino acids. V was clipped by 0 bases and J by 4 bases, with 11 bases between them. Germline V lookup: CDR1 MRHNA, CDR2 SNTAGT. CDR3: CASSDSMRGADTQYF. The CDR3 DNA reads TGTGCCAGCAGTGACTCGATGCGGGGTGCAGATACGCAGTATTTT.

This chain connects TRBV27 to TRBJ1-6; a possible D gene is TRBD1 (5 bases). The CDR3 loop spans 14 amino acids. Per the germline V gene, CDR1 is MNHEY and CDR2 is SMNVEV (reference sequence). The V end lost 6 bases, the J end lost 2 bases, and 8 bases lay between the germline ends. Written as DNA, the CDR3 is TGTGCCAGCAGGGGGCTCCCCTATAATTCACCCCTCCACTTT. Residues: CASRGLPYNSPLHF.

V is TRBV5-1 and J is TRBJ2-3; 9 positions match TRBD2. Germline loops: CDR1 SGHRS, CDR2 YFSETQ. This CDR3 comprises 14 residues. V gave up 5 bases and J gave up 4 bases; unmatched junction bases: 5. This chain's CDR3 is CASRHSGGADTQYF. In DNA form, the CDR3 reads TGCGCCAGCAGACATAGCGGGGGCGCAGATACGCAGTATTTT.

Worth noting for this clone: The same CDR3 also results from other DNA sequences found in this sample. The chain recombines TRBV4-3 with TRBJ1-3; D not resolved. Per the germline V gene, CDR1 is LGHNA and CDR2 is YSLEER. CDR3 length: 14 amino acids. V lost 2 bases to trimming and J lost 4 bases, with 9 bases between them. The DNA for the CDR3 is TGCGCCAGCAGCCAAACGTCCTCCGGAAACACCATATATTTT. Translation: CASSQTSSGNTIYF.